The rows below give T cell receptor beta chains drawn from one sample of a study of cytomegalovirus exposure and HLA in healthy donors. Data came from immunoSEQ multiplex PCR; TCRdb stores just in-frame clones and leaves some out. This sample carries under 200,000 clones, 82% of them seen once, and the ten largest clones take roughly 1.5%. Source material: PBMCs. Receptor source: a male donor in good health and CMV-seronegative. Each CDR3 is given with its conserved first and last residue. Fields, in order: CDR3 DNA, CDR3 protein, clone size, J gene, CDR3 length, V gene, D gene. D genes are given only for firm matches. Expanded clones are given a class, and other clones once, few, many or no size at all.

TGTGCTAGTGGCGCAATGCAGGGGGCAGGTGAAAAACTGTTTTTT,CASGAMQGAGEKLFF,.,TRBJ1-4,15,TRBV12-5,TRBD1
TGTGCCTGGAGTGTGAGACACAGGGGGGATCAGCCCCAGCATTTT,CAWSVRHRGDQPQHF,.,TRBJ1-5,15,TRBV30,TRBD1
TGTGCCAGCAGTGACTCAGGACAGCCGAGCTCCTACGAGCAGTACTTC,CASSDSGQPSSYEQYF,once,TRBJ2-7,16,TRBV6-4,.
TGTGCCAGCAGCCGCCCGGTACAGGGGGCCTATGGCTACACCTTC,CASSRPVQGAYGYTF,.,TRBJ1-2,15,TRBV7-9,TRBD1
TGTGCCAGCAGTTTAGAACTTATCCGGGACAGGGGTAACGAGCAGTACTTC,CASSLELIRDRGNEQYF,.,TRBJ2-7,17,TRBV28,TRBD1
TGTGCCAGCAGCTTAGCTAGGGGGGGTTTGGGGCAGTACTTC,CASSLARGGLGQYF,.,TRBJ2-7,14,TRBV13,.
TGCGCCAGCAGCTTGGGGGTGGCGGGGGGCGTGTACAATGAGCAGTTCTTC,CASSLGVAGGVYNEQFF,.,TRBJ2-1,17,TRBV5-1,TRBD2
TGTGCCAGCAGTTTATCTTCGCGCGACGAGCAGTACTTC,CASSLSSRDEQYF,.,TRBJ2-7,13,TRBV28,.
TGTGCCACCAGCCTTAGACGGGATTTTGGCGGGGAGCTGTTTTTT,CATSLRRDFGGELFF,.,TRBJ2-2,15,TRBV15,.
TGTGCCAGCAGTGGTATAGTCGAGCAGTACTTC,CASSGIVEQYF,few,TRBJ2-7,11,TRBV6-1,.
TGTGCCAGCTCACAAGGTCGGACAGGGAATAGCAATCAGCCCCAGCATTTT,CASSQGRTGNSNQPQHF,.,TRBJ1-5,17,TRBV18,TRBD1
TGTGCCAGCAGTTTTAGCCCCCCTGGGACTGGCTATGGCTACACCTTC,CASSFSPPGTGYGYTF,.,TRBJ1-2,16,TRBV28,.
TGTGCCAGCAGCTTTCGATCGCAGTATCCCTACGAGCAGTACTTC,CASSFRSQYPYEQYF,once,TRBJ2-7,15,TRBV13,.
TGTGCCAGCACCTTAGGACAGGGTTCAAACACTGAAGCTTTCTTT,CASTLGQGSNTEAFF,.,TRBJ1-1,15,TRBV6-5,TRBD1
TGCGCCAGCACCCAAAACAGGGTAGAGGAGACCCAGTACTTC,CASTQNRVEETQYF,.,TRBJ2-5,14,TRBV5-1,.
TGCGCCACCCAACAACCCACAGCTAACACAAATGAGCAGTTCTTC,CATQQPTANTNEQFF,.,TRBJ2-1,15,TRBV4-1,.
TGTGCCAGCAGCCGACAGGGGGGAACCTACGAGCAGTACTTC,CASSRQGGTYEQYF,.,TRBJ2-7,14,TRBV6-5,TRBD1
TGTGCCAGCAGACAGATCTACGAGCAGTACTTC,CASRQIYEQYF,few,TRBJ2-7,11,TRBV6-6,.
TGTGCCAGCAGCTTGAGGGTGAATAGCGGAGGCTCTGAAGCTTTCTTT,CASSLRVNSGGSEAFF,.,TRBJ1-1,16,TRBV5-4,.
TGTGCCAGCAGTTCCACAGGGGGGAATGAAAAACTGTTTTTT,CASSSTGGNEKLFF,.,TRBJ1-4,14,TRBV6-5,TRBD1
TGTGCCTGGGGAGGGGGCCAGCTATCCTCTGGAAACACCATATATTTT,CAWGGGQLSSGNTIYF,.,TRBJ1-3,16,TRBV30,TRBD1
TGTGCCAGCAGGCCGGGGGGGCCGGTAGAGACCCAGTACTTC,CASRPGGPVETQYF,.,TRBJ2-5,14,TRBV2,TRBD2
TGCGCCAGCAGCCAAGCGAGTCGACTAGCGGGAGTTGGTGAGCAGTTCTTC,CASSQASRLAGVGEQFF,.,TRBJ2-1,17,TRBV4-1,TRBD2
TGTGCCAGCAATGCCGGGATTTCAAACACCGGGGAGCTGTTTTTT,CASNAGISNTGELFF,.,TRBJ2-2,15,TRBV6-5,.
TGTGCCAGCAGACGGGACAGAATGGGAAAAGAGACCCAGTACTTC,CASRRDRMGKETQYF,once,TRBJ2-5,15,TRBV6-5,TRBD1
TGTGCCAGCAGTTTATTGGAAAGGACAGGGGGCATCTACGAGCAGTACTTC,CASSLLERTGGIYEQYF,.,TRBJ2-7,17,TRBV27,TRBD1
TGCGCCAGCAAAATCGAGGACAGGGGTGACAATGAGCAGTTCTTC,CASKIEDRGDNEQFF,once,TRBJ2-1,15,TRBV5-1,TRBD1
TGCGCCAGCAGCCAAGATCTAGGGACAGGGAACTACGAGCAGTACTTC,CASSQDLGTGNYEQYF,.,TRBJ2-7,16,TRBV4-3,TRBD1
TGTGCCAGCAATCCCGGGACAGGGCTTTCTGGAAACACCATATATTTT,CASNPGTGLSGNTIYF,.,TRBJ1-3,16,TRBV2,TRBD1
TGTGCCAGCAGCCGGGACTACGATACGCAGTATTTT,CASSRDYDTQYF,.,TRBJ2-3,12,TRBV5-4,TRBD2
TGTGCCACACGACAGATCGCTCACCATTCACCCCTCCACTTT,CATRQIAHHSPLHF,.,TRBJ1-6,14,TRBV6-5,.
TGTGCCAGCAGCAGATCCGGGACTAGCGGGAGGTGGGGCACCGGGGAGCTGTTTTTT,CASSRSGTSGRWGTGELFF,.,TRBJ2-2,19,TRBV5-4,TRBD2
TGTGCCAGTAGGGGACGCAGAAGGACTCGCCGGGACAGAAACTACAATGAGCAGTTCTTC,CASRGRRRTRRDRNYNEQFF,.,TRBJ2-1,20,TRBV19,TRBD1
TGCGCCAGCAGCCCCTACAGGGAATACACCTACGAGCAGTACTTC,CASSPYREYTYEQYF,few,TRBJ2-7,15,TRBV4-1,.
TGTGCCAGCAGCTTAGATCAGGGGGGCTACACCTTC,CASSLDQGGYTF,.,TRBJ1-2,12,TRBV7-9,.
TGTTCCAGCAGCAGGACAGGGTACCTTGAAGCTTTCTTT,CSSSRTGYLEAFF,.,TRBJ1-1,13,TRBV7-9,TRBD1
TGTGCCACCCAGGTCGGGATTAATGAAAAACTGTTTTTT,CATQVGINEKLFF,.,TRBJ1-4,13,TRBV5-4,.
TGTGCCAGCAGCCCAGGCGGGAGGGCGGAGACCCAGTACTTC,CASSPGGRAETQYF,.,TRBJ2-5,14,TRBV7-2,TRBD2
TGCAGCGTTGGGGAGGCTAGCGGGAGTCAGTACTTC,CSVGEASGSQYF,.,TRBJ2-7,12,TRBV29-1,TRBD2
TGTGCCAGCAGCTCTAAGAAATTAGCGGGAGCAGAGACCCAGTACTTC,CASSSKKLAGAETQYF,.,TRBJ2-5,16,TRBV7-2,TRBD2
TGTGCCAGCAGCCTCGGACAACGCTACGAGCAGTACTTC,CASSLGQRYEQYF,.,TRBJ2-7,13,TRBV27,.
TGTGCCAGCAGCTTAGAGGTCTCCCTGAGGAATGAGCAGTTCTTC,CASSLEVSLRNEQFF,.,TRBJ2-1,15,TRBV11-2,.
TGTGCCAGCAGCTTAGGGTTTACAGGAAATGAAAAACTGTTTTTT,CASSLGFTGNEKLFF,.,TRBJ1-4,15,TRBV7-2,.
TGTGCCAGCAGACAGATCTACGAGCAGTACTTC,CASRQIYEQYF,.,TRBJ2-7,11,TRBV6-5,.
TGTGCCAGCAGCTTAGGGACAGCTGATAATTCACCCCTCCACTTT,CASSLGTADNSPLHF,few,TRBJ1-6,15,TRBV7-3,TRBD1
TGTGCCAGCAGTTTATCGCCAGGGCCTAGCAATCAGCCCCAGCATTTT,CASSLSPGPSNQPQHF,.,TRBJ1-5,16,TRBV27,.
TGTGCCAGTAGTATGGGCTCGTACACTGAAGCTTTCTTT,CASSMGSYTEAFF,.,TRBJ1-1,13,TRBV19,.
TGTGCCAGCAGCGTTGCCAGGGGGACCGGGGAGCTGTTTTTT,CASSVARGTGELFF,once,TRBJ2-2,14,TRBV9,TRBD1
TGTGCCATCAATGATAGAGAGAACACTGAAGCTTTCTTT,CAINDRENTEAFF,.,TRBJ1-1,13,TRBV10-3,.
TGTGCCAGCAGCGTAGAAGTTCGGGGCGGGGAGCTGTTTTTT,CASSVEVRGGELFF,.,TRBJ2-2,14,TRBV9,.
TGTGCCAGCAGCCCCCGTTCCTTGGGGCTAAGCACAGATACGCAGTATTTT,CASSPRSLGLSTDTQYF,.,TRBJ2-3,17,TRBV9,.
TGTTCCAGCATCGGGGGTCCGGCGCAGAGCTCCTATAATTCACCCCTCCACTTT,CSSIGGPAQSSYNSPLHF,.,TRBJ1-6,18,TRBV7-9,.